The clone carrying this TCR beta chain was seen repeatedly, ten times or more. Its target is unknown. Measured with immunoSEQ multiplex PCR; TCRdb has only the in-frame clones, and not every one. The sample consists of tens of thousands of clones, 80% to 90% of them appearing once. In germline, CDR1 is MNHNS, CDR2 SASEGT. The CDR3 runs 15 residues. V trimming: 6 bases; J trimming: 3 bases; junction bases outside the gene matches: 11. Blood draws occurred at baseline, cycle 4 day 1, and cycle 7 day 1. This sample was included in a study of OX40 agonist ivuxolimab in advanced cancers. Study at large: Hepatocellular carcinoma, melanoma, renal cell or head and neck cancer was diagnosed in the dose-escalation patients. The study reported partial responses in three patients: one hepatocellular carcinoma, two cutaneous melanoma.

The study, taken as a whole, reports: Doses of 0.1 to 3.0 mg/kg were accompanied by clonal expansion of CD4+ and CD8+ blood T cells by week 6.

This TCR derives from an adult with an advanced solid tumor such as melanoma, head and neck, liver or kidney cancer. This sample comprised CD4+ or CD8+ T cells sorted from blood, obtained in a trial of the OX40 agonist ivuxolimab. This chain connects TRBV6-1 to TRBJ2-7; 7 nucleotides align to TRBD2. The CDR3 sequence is CASRSKRGTSYEQYF. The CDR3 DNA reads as TGTGCCAGCAGGAGCAAGCGGGGAACGAGCTACGAGCAGTACTTC.